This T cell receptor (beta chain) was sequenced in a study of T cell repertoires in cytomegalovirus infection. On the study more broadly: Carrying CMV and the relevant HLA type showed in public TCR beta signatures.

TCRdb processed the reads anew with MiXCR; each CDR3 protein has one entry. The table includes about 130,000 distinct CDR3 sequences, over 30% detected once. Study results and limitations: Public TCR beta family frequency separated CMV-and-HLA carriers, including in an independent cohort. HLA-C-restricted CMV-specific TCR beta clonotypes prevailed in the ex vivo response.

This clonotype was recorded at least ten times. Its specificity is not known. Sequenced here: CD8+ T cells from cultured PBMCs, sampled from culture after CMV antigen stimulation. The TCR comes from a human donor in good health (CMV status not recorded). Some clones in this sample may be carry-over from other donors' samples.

CDR3 protein: CASRNRDSHQPQHF. Here the CDR3 DNA reads TGTGCCAGCAGAAACCGGGACAGCCATCAGCCCCAGCATTTT. This chain uses TRBV6-6 with TRBJ1-5, with 7 bases lining up with TRBD1. This CDR3 is 14 amino acids long. Trimming at V came to 6 bases and at J to 5 bases, leaving 7 bases not matched to a gene. Looked up from germline, CDR1 is MNHNY and CDR2 is SVGAGI (reference sequence).